The 10 T cell receptor gamma chains reported below all come from one sample, sequenced in a study of gamma delta lymphoproliferative disorders and STAT genes. TCRdb used CATT to re-call clones from the multiplex PCR reads. The sample has 800 or so gamma-chain clones, over 15% seen once. PBMCs from patients and controls supplied the genomic DNA for sequencing. The specimen was blood. Receptors were obtained from a human donor in good health.

As to this clone: The amino acid sequence in TCRdb belongs to a much larger clone and departs from this DNA's translation at residue 12, likely a sequencing read error; the sequence shown is translated from the DNA. The chain is built from TRGV3 and TRGJP1. TCRdb leaves out the J gene; it was filled in here by matching the DNA to germline. The CDR3 length is 15 residues. Germline-derived CDR1 and CDR2 are VTNTFY and YDVSTARD (reference sequence). CDR3 sequence (DNA): TGTGCCACCTGGGACAGGCTGGTCACTGGTTGGATCAAGATATTT. It yields the protein CATWDRLVTGWIKIF.

This clone is classed as medium-sized (0.01 to 0.1%). This sequence joins TRGV8 and TRGJP2. TCRdb leaves out the J gene; it was filled in here by matching the DNA to germline. Germline V CDR1 and CDR2: VENAVY, YDSYNSRV. The CDR3 has 14 residues. V shed 4 bases, J shed 2 bases, and the junction held 4 bases outside the gene matches. The CDR3 DNA sequence: TGTGCCACCTGGGACCCGAGTAGTGATTGGATCAAGACGTTT. Protein sequence: CATWDPSSDWIKTF.

By sample share, this clone is medium-sized. The V and J genes are TRGV8 and TRGJ1 or TRGJ2. TCRdb gives no J gene; it was assigned here by matching the DNA to germline. CDR3 size: 13 residues. Germline loops: CDR1 VENAVY, CDR2 YDSYNSRV. The V and J ends lost 4 bases and 4 bases, in that order; junction bases with no gene match: 7. The CDR3 protein is CATWEQTYYKKLF. CDR3 DNA: TGTGCCACCTGGGAGCAGACGTATTATAAGAAACTCTTT.

This clone was picked up one time. The chain couples TRGV3 to TRGJ1 or TRGJ2. Here the J gene was assigned by germline matching of the DNA, as TCRdb has none. CDR1 is VTNTFY and CDR2 is YDVSTARD in the germline V gene (reference sequence). V lost 2 bases and J lost 7; bases outside the gene matches: 11. The CDR3 runs to 14 residues. CDR3 DNA: TGTGCCACCTGGGACATCCCGGGAGAGTATAAGAAACTCTTT. Its translation is CATWDIPGEYKKLF.

This clone is large within its sample. The chain combines TRGV8 with TRGJP1. Because TCRdb records no J gene, it was assigned here through a match of the DNA to germline. There are 14 residues in the CDR3. Germline CDR1 VENAVY, CDR2 YDSYNSRV. After removal of 4 bases from V and 4 bases from J, the junction contained 6 bases not matched to a gene. The CDR3 loop reads CATWERGTGWFKIF. CDR3 bases: TGTGCCACCTGGGAAAGGGGCACTGGTTGGTTCAAGATATTT.

This clone qualifies as medium-sized (0.01 to 0.1%). This sequence joins TRGV10 and TRGJ1 or TRGJ2. TCRdb offers no J gene call, so here the DNA was matched to germline to obtain one. TRGV10 is placed among ORFs of uncertain function. This CDR3 has 12 amino acids. Trimming cost V 8 bases and J 4 bases; bases outside gene matches: 6. CDR3 coding DNA: TGTGCTGCGTGGGCCTTATATTATAAGAAACTCTTT. This codes for CAAWALYYKKLF.

This clone is labeled as large. The gene calls are TRGV2 and TRGJP2. The J gene was missing in TCRdb and was found by matching the end of the DNA to germline. CDR3 length equals 16 residues. J gave up 6 bases and V 0 bases, and 10 bases lay outside the gene matches. In germline, CDR1 is EGSNGY, CDR2 YDSYNSKV. This CDR3 reads CATWDGRGGGDWIKTF. CDR3 in DNA: TGTGCCACCTGGGACGGGCGTGGGGGGGGTGATTGGATCAAGACGTTT.

The table lists this clone with a few counts. TCRdb shows a much larger clone's protein in place of this DNA's translation, and the two differ at residue 10, likely through a read error; the protein shown is translated from the DNA. DNA for the CDR3: TGTGCCACCTGGGACGGGCCCGATTGGAACAAGACGTTT. Amino acids: CATWDGPDWNKTF. The chain couples TRGV2 to TRGJP2. The J gene was not available in TCRdb and was assigned here by matching the DNA to germline segments. CDR1 EGSNGY and CDR2 YDSYNSKV come from the germline V gene. The CDR3 contains 13 residues.

Within the sample, this clone is large (0.1 to 1%). The V call is TRGV4, the J call TRGJP1. In the absence of a J gene in TCRdb, the DNA was matched to germline to assign it here. The CDR3 has 14 amino acids. V was clipped by 1 base and J by 3 bases; unmatched bases: 2. The germline V gene encodes CDR1 EGSTGY and CDR2 YDSYTSSV. The DNA of the CDR3 is TGTGCCACCTGGGATGGACCCACTGGTTGGTTCAAGATATTT. It is translated as CATWDGPTGWFKIF.

This clone rates as large. The V and J genes are TRGV3 and TRGJ1 or TRGJ2. The J gene, not given by TCRdb, was assigned here from a germline match of the nucleotide sequence. Germline V gene data show CDR1 as VTNTFY and CDR2 as YDVSTARD (reference sequence). CDR3 length: 12 residues. Trimming at V came to 3 bases and at J to 4 bases, leaving 3 bases not matched to a gene. The CDR3 spells CATWDSYYKKLF. CDR3 nucleotide sequence: TGTGCCACCTGGGACTCATATTATAAGAAACTCTTT.